These 18 T cell receptor beta chains came from one sample sequenced in a study of blood T cell repertoires in COVID-19. The data were produced by immunoSEQ multiplex PCR, yet TCRdb's version contains in-frame clones alone and is incomplete. Of 55,000 or so clones listed, about 87% are singletons. Sequenced: peripheral blood. The source is a man in his forties or fifties with COVID-19, enrolled during active disease.

The gene calls are TRBV6-5 and TRBJ1-1; D remains unclear. CDR3 length equals 15 residues. V lost 6 bases and J lost 4, with 18 bases in between. Per the germline V gene, CDR1 is MNHEY and CDR2 is SVGAGI. This CDR3 is CASRGWEREGTEAFF. DNA of the CDR3: TGTGCCAGCAGGGGTTGGGAGAGGGAGGGCACTGAAGCTTTCTTT.

The V call is TRBV12-3 or TRBV12-4, the J call TRBJ1-2, with 7 bases that match TRBD1. The CDR3 consists of 13 residues. Unmatched junction bases numbered 6, after V lost 7 bases and J lost 4 bases. Here the CDR3 DNA reads TGTGCCAGCACCGCAGGGGGAGGCTATGGCTACACCTTC. Translation gives CASTAGGGYGYTF.

This clone is a singleton in its sample. The chain employs TRBV15 and TRBJ1-2; 9 nucleotides agree with TRBD1. J was trimmed by 5 bases and V by 5 bases; bases with no gene match: 9. CDR1 is LNHNV and CDR2 is YYDKDF in the germline V gene (reference sequence). The CDR3 contains 15 residues. The CDR3 reads CATSANRGLSYGYTF. DNA for the CDR3: TGTGCCACCAGCGCCAACAGGGGGCTGAGTTATGGCTACACCTTC. The whole variable domain, filled in from reference TRBV15 and TRBJ1-2, reads DAMVIQNPRYQVTQFGKPVTLSCSQTLNHNVMYWYQQKSSQAPKLLFHYYDKDFNNEADTPDNFQSRRPNTSFCFLDIRSPGLGDTAMYLCATSANRGLSYGYTFGSGTRLTVV.

The chain links TRBV10-3 to TRBJ2-1; TRBD2 is a possible D gene (5 bases). Looked up from germline, CDR1 is ENHRY and CDR2 is SYGVKD. V was trimmed by 3 bases and J by 0 bases, leaving 9 bases between them. CDR3 length equals 15 residues. For the CDR3, the DNA is TGTGCCATCAGTGATAGTCTAGCCTCCTACAATGAGCAGTTCTTC. Encoded protein: CAISDSLASYNEQFF.

The chain combines TRBV2 with TRBJ2-2; 7 bases agree with TRBD1. The trim removed 6 bases at V and 3 bases at J, leaving 7 bases unmatched. From germline, CDR1 is SNHLY and CDR2 FYNNEI. The CDR3 totals 15 residues. DNA of the CDR3: TGTGCCAGCAGATCACAGGGGTTGGACACCGGGGAGCTGTTTTTT. This gives the protein CASRSQGLDTGELFF.

Here the CDR3 reads CASSPAVAGNTIYF. The CDR3, as DNA: TGTGCCAGCTCACCAGCGGTGGCTGGAAACACCATATATTTT. The J gene is TRBJ1-3, the V gene TRBV18; the D is unclear. The ends were cut back, 2 bases at V and 2 bases at J, with 7 bases in the middle. The CDR3 spans 14 residues. Germline V CDR1 and CDR2: KGHSH, LQKENI. The full variable domain, completed using reference TRBV18 and TRBJ1-3, is NAGVMQNPRHLVRRRGQEARLRCSPMKGHSHVYWYRQLPEEGLKFMVYLQKENIIDESGMPKERFSAEFPKEGPSILRIQQVVRGDSAAYFCASSPAVAGNTIYFGEGSWLTVV.

V and J are TRBV30 and TRBJ1-1; possibly TRBD1 for D (6 bases). Germline assignment: CDR1 GTSNPN and CDR2 SVGIG (reference sequence). Trimming removed 0 bases from V and 10 bases from J, with 12 bases in between. This CDR3 spans 12 amino acids. The CDR3 sequence is CAWSVTRGPAFF. CDR3 in DNA: TGTGCCTGGAGTGTGACCAGGGGACCAGCTTTCTTT.

The chain couples TRBV5-4 to TRBJ2-1, with TRBD1 as a possible D gene (5 bases). With 2 bases removed from V and 6 bases from J, the gap between germline ends came to 12 bases. Germline loops: CDR1 SGHNT, CDR2 YYREEE (reference sequence). This CDR3 region has 14 residues. CDR3 amino acids: CASSLGAPGNEQFF. In nucleotides, the CDR3 is TGTGCCAGCAGCTTAGGGGCCCCGGGCAATGAGCAGTTCTTC.

The V gene is TRBV29-1, the J gene TRBJ1-1, with D possibly matching TRBD1 (6 bases). Looked up from germline, CDR1 is SQVTM and CDR2 is ANQGSEA. Trimming stripped 3 bases from V and 4 bases from J, with 12 bases between. The length of the CDR3 is 13 residues. The CDR3 sequence is CSVDGGLGTEAFF. CDR3 sequence (DNA): TGCAGCGTTGACGGGGGGCTGGGCACTGAAGCTTTCTTT.

The chain carries TRBV28 and TRBJ1-1, with D possibly TRBD1 on 6 matching bases. V gave up 9 bases and J gave up 3 bases, with 14 bases separating them. This CDR3 has 13 amino acids. Per germline, CDR1 MDHEN and CDR2 SYDVKM. Written as DNA, the CDR3 is TGTGCCAGTAGGGACAATGGGGACACTGAAGCTTTCTTT. This encodes CASRDNGDTEAFF.

The chain joins TRBV7-9 to TRBJ2-7, with D perhaps TRBD2 (5 bases). The CDR3 totals 13 residues. Germline CDR1 reads SEHNR; CDR2 reads FQNEAQ (reference sequence). V lost 3 bases to trimming and J lost 6 bases, with 12 bases between them. The CDR3 reads CASSFAPSGEQYF. The CDR3 DNA follows: TGTGCCAGCAGCTTTGCTCCGAGCGGCGAGCAGTACTTC.

V usage is TRBV29-1 and J usage is TRBJ1-6; TRBD1 might be the D (5 bases). Trimming took off 4 bases at V and 10 bases at J, with 14 bases between the two ends. The CDR3 is 13 amino acids. Germline CDR1 reads SQVTM; CDR2 reads ANQGSEA. The CDR3 is CSVGAGMGSPLHF. CDR3 nucleotides: TGCAGCGTTGGGGCAGGGATGGGATCACCCCTCCACTTT.

This chain joins TRBV7-6 and TRBJ2-2, with TRBD2 identical over 8 bases. Germline V gives CDR1 SGHVS, CDR2 FNYEAQ. Germline trimming cut 5 bases from V and 1 base from J; bases unmatched to any gene: 6. The CDR3 length is 16 residues. The CDR3 loop reads CASSLELAVNTGELFF. DNA for the CDR3: TGTGCCAGCAGCCTTGAACTAGCGGTGAACACCGGGGAGCTGTTTTTT.

CDR3 sequence: CASSPRTGFLGDTQYF. CDR3 sequence (DNA): TGCGCCAGCAGCCCCAGGACAGGGTTTCTCGGGGATACGCAGTATTTT. V and J are TRBV5-1 and TRBJ2-3, with TRBD1 matching over 8 bases. Germline V gives CDR1 SGHRS, CDR2 YFSETQ. This CDR3 has 16 residues. V trimming: 4 bases; J trimming: 6 bases; junction bases outside the gene matches: 13.

The V call is TRBV5-1, the J call TRBJ2-2; TRBD1 agrees at 8 bases. The length of the CDR3 is 15 residues. Trimming at V came to 3 bases and at J to 3 bases, leaving 4 bases not matched to a gene. The germline V gene has CDR1 SGHRS and CDR2 YFSETQ. CDR3 nucleotides: TGCGCCAGCAGCTCTCGACAGGGGCACACCGGGGAGCTGTTTTTT. This sequence encodes CASSSRQGHTGELFF.

V usage is TRBV28 and J usage is TRBJ1-5, with TRBD1 matching 10 bases. V trimming: 2 bases; J trimming: 5 bases; junction bases outside the gene matches: 3. The germline V gene has CDR1 MDHEN and CDR2 SYDVKM. The CDR3 loop spans 15 amino acids. Here the CDR3 reads CASSLHGTGDQPQHF. CDR3 sequence (DNA): TGTGCCAGCAGTTTACACGGGACAGGGGATCAGCCCCAGCATTTT.

The chain carries TRBV5-1 and TRBJ2-7, with TRBD2 as a possible D gene (6 bases). The CDR3 runs to 14 residues. V was shortened by 0 bases and J by 6 bases, with 13 bases between the two germline ends. Germline loops: CDR1 SGHRS, CDR2 YFSETQ. CDR3 in amino acids: CASSLDGSSIEQYF. The CDR3, as DNA: TGCGCCAGCAGCTTGGACGGGAGTTCGATCGAGCAGTACTTC.

The chain links TRBV10-2 to TRBJ1-2; 10 bases map to TRBD1. J was trimmed by 3 bases and V by 10 bases; bases with no gene match: 8. Germline CDR1 and CDR2: WSHSY and SAAADI. CDR3 size: 14 residues. For the CDR3, the DNA is TGCGCCACCATCTTCGGACAGGGGGACTATGGCTACACCTTC. This sequence encodes CATIFGQGDYGYTF.